This TCR beta chain was obtained from a study of blood T cell repertoires in COVID-19. For the study at large: Nucleic acid was either cDNA or gDNA, and it came from T cells, B-cell-depleted T cells, or PBMCs.

Participants were placed into cohorts based on the clinical history they reported. Donors in Cohort 3 who had recovered were those with two negative PCRs, healthcare professional clearance, or resolution of their symptoms. The ends lost 4 bases at V and 3 bases at J; junction bases unmatched: 9. The CDR3 covers 15 residues. Germline loops: CDR1 SQVTM, CDR2 ANQGSEA. TCRdb's copy holds only in-frame clones and misses some; the assay was immunoSEQ multiplex PCR. The sample includes about 220,000 clones, less than 90% of them seen just once. This TCR derives from a woman aged 25 to 39 who had recovered from COVID-19. This chain links TRBV29-1 with TRBJ2-7; 10 bases are a match to TRBD2. Material: PBMCs or T cells enriched from blood (not recorded which). The CDR3 sequence: CSVGLAGALVYEQYF. The CDR3 coding sequence is TGCAGCGTTGGGCTAGCGGGGGCCCTGGTCTACGAGCAGTACTTC.